This TCR beta chain comes out of a study of cytomegalovirus exposure and HLA in healthy donors. Study-wide results and limits: Highly shared sequence variants in one cluster were likely a sequencing artifact. Sequencing depth roughly uniform across donors was assumed in presence/absence analyses.

PCR primers comprised 60 Vbeta and 13 Jbeta primers. This table comes from immunoSEQ multiplex PCR, and its TCRdb copy is limited to in-frame clones, with some not included. The sample holds around 270,000 clones; around 80% are singletons and the top ten take 0.3%. Germline assignment: CDR1 MNHEY and CDR2 SVGAGI. V lost 4 bases to trimming and J lost 8 bases; unmatched junction nucleotides: 7. This CDR3 region has 14 residues. Notes on this clone: Its specificity is unknown.

J is TRBJ2-1 and V is TRBV6-5; TRBD1 agrees at 8 bases. Sequenced material: PBMCs. The origin of this receptor is a girl aged 2-9 years in good health and CMV-seronegative. The DNA of the CDR3 is TGTGCCAGCAGTTGGCGGGACAGGTTTCATGAGCAGTTCTTC. Encoded protein: CASSWRDRFHEQFF.